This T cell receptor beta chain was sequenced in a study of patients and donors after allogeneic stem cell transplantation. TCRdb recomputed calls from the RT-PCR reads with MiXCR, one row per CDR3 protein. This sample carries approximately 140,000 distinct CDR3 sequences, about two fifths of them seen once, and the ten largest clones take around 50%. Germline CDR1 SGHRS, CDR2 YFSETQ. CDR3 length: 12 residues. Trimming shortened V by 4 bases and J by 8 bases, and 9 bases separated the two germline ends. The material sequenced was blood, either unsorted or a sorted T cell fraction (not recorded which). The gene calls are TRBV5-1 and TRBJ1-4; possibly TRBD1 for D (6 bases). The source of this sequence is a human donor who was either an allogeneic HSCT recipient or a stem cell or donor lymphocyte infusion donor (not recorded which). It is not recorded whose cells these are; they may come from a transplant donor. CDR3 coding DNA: TGCGCCAGCAGCGAGAGGGGGGAAAAACTGTTTTTT. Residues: CASSERGEKLFF.